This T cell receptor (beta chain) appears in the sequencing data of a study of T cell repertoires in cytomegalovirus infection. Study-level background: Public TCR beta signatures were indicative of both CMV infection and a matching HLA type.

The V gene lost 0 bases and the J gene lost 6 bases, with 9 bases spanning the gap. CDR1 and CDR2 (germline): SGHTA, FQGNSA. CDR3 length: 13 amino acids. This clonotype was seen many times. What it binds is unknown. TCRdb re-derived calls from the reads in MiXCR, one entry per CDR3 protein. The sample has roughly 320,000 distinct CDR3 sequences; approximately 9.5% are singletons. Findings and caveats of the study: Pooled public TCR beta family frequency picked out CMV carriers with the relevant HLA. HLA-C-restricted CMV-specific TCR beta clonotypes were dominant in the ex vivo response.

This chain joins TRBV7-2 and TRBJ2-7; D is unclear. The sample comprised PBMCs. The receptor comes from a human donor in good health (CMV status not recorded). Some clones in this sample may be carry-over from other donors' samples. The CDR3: CASSLAYTSEQYF. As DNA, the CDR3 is TGTGCCAGCAGCTTAGCGTACACGTCCGAGCAGTACTTC.